These T cell receptor beta chains were read from a single sample in a study of cytomegalovirus exposure and HLA in healthy donors. This table comes from immunoSEQ multiplex PCR, and its TCRdb copy is limited to in-frame clones, with some not included. Of about 140,000 clones listed, roughly 86% are singletons. Sequenced material: PBMCs. These TCRs come from a man aged 18-30 years in good health and CMV-seropositive. Each CDR3 is given with its conserved first and last residue. Fields, in order: J gene, V gene, clone size, D gene, CDR3 protein, CDR3 DNA. A D gene is named only where the DNA matches it firmly. Clone sizes are given selectively: once, few, many, or a class where the clone is expanded.

TRBJ1-1 TRBV4-1 - TRBD1 CASSPLQGALTEAFF TGCGCCAGCAGCCCCCTACAGGGGGCATTAACTGAAGCTTTCTTT
TRBJ1-2 TRBV19 - - CASSLGIDSALWGYTF TGTGCCAGTAGTTTGGGGATAGACAGCGCCCTTTGGGGCTACACCTTC
TRBJ1-5 TRBV2 - TRBD1 CASQPGQGNQPQHF TGTGCCAGCCAGCCGGGACAGGGCAATCAGCCCCAGCATTTT
TRBJ2-7 TRBV19 - TRBD1 CASSIGDSTAYEQYF TGTGCCAGTAGTATAGGGGACAGTACTGCCTACGAGCAGTACTTC
TRBJ1-1 TRBV10-3 once TRBD1 CAIRTGAQNTEAFF TGTGCCATCAGAACAGGGGCCCAGAACACTGAAGCTTTCTTT
TRBJ1-5 TRBV11-2 - - CASSLDLTAFNQPQHF TGTGCCAGCAGCTTAGATCTAACAGCTTTCAATCAGCCCCAGCATTTT
TRBJ2-1 TRBV9 - - CASSRSGNPREQFF TGTGCCAGCAGCCGATCCGGTAACCCGCGGGAGCAGTTCTTC
TRBJ1-4 TRBV4-2 - - CASSREGQANEKLFF TGTGCCAGCAGCCGAGAGGGGCAGGCTAATGAAAAACTGTTTTTT
TRBJ2-1 TRBV7-6 - - CASSLDGFSYNEQFF TGTGCCAGCAGCTTAGACGGTTTCTCCTACAATGAGCAGTTCTTC
TRBJ2-3 TRBV5-6 - - CASSFPSDTQYF TGTGCCAGCAGCTTCCCTTCGGATACGCAGTATTTT
TRBJ2-7 TRBV5-4 - - CATTGALDYEQYF TGTGCCACCACGGGAGCCCTCGACTACGAGCAGTACTTC
TRBJ2-2 TRBV7-6 - TRBD1 CASRPRQGSYGELFF TGTGCCAGCAGGCCACGACAGGGGAGTTACGGGGAGCTGTTTTTT
TRBJ2-7 TRBV7-8 - - CASSFGRDPSYEQYF TGTGCCAGCAGCTTCGGACGGGATCCTTCCTACGAGCAGTACTTC
TRBJ1-1 TRBV25-1 - TRBD1 CASGTGLNTEAFF TGTGCCAGCGGGACAGGACTAAACACTGAAGCTTTCTTT
TRBJ1-2 TRBV5-6 - - CASSPTGEPSYGYTF TGTGCCAGCAGCCCAACGGGGGAGCCTAGTTATGGCTACACCTTC
TRBJ2-3 TRBV5-6 - - CASSLLLRQEITDTQYF TGTGCCAGCAGCTTGCTTTTAAGGCAGGAAATCACAGATACGCAGTATTTT
TRBJ1-2 TRBV7-3 - - CASSLTRDYGYTF TGTGCCAGCAGCTTAACCCGGGACTATGGCTACACCTTC
TRBJ2-7 TRBV5-6 - TRBD1 CASSYWGTGSLRGEQYF TGTGCCAGCAGCTACTGGGGGACAGGGTCTCTTCGGGGGGAGCAGTACTTC
TRBJ1-1 TRBV19 - - CASSIDGTEAFF TGTGCCAGTAGTATAGACGGCACTGAAGCTTTCTTT
TRBJ2-2 TRBV7-6 once - CASSTPLDGGELFF TGTGCCAGCAGCACGCCCCTAGATGGGGGGGAGCTGTTTTTT
TRBJ1-1 TRBV7-9 - TRBD1 CASSLSGTVNTEAFF TGTGCCAGCAGCTTAAGTGGGACAGTGAACACTGAAGCTTTCTTT
TRBJ2-1 TRBV5-4 - - CASSLSINNEQFF TGTGCCAGCAGCTTAAGCATAAATAATGAGCAGTTCTTC
TRBJ1-5 TRBV19 - - CASSMKAGLASNQPQHF TGTGCCAGTAGTATGAAAGCAGGACTAGCTAGCAATCAGCCCCAGCATTTT
TRBJ2-7 TRBV7-2 - TRBD2 CASSLSPGLAAYEQYF TGTGCCAGCAGCTTATCGCCGGGACTAGCGGCTTACGAGCAGTACTTC
TRBJ2-7 TRBV7-6 - TRBD2 CASSPSAGYDEQYF TGTGCCAGCAGCCCGTCAGCGGGATACGACGAGCAGTACTTC
TRBJ2-1 TRBV6-4 few TRBD2 CASSEAGTSGSNEQFF TGTGCCAGCAGTGAGGCCGGGACTAGCGGGAGTAATGAGCAGTTCTTC
TRBJ1-5 TRBV19 - - CASSIGGMNQPQHF TGTGCCAGTAGTATCGGAGGTATGAATCAGCCCCAGCATTTT
TRBJ2-5 TRBV28 few TRBD1 CASSFPGTGKETQYF TGTGCCAGCAGTTTCCCCGGGACAGGAAAAGAGACCCAGTACTTC
TRBJ1-1 TRBV7-9 - - CASSSRNTEAFF TGTGCCAGCAGCAGTAGGAACACTGAAGCTTTCTTT
TRBJ2-6 TRBV4-1 - - CASSQNPSAVSGANVLTF TGCGCCAGCAGCCAAAACCCTAGCGCAGTCTCTGGGGCCAACGTCCTGACTTTC
TRBJ1-1 TRBV6-4 - TRBD1 CASSRTDRGAGGTEAFF TGTGCCAGCAGCCGAACCGACAGGGGCGCTGGGGGAACTGAAGCTTTCTTT
TRBJ2-7 TRBV20-1 - - CSAKSVYEQYF TGCAGTGCTAAATCCGTTTACGAGCAGTACTTC
TRBJ1-1 TRBV11-3 - - CASSLEGHTEAFF TGTGCCAGCAGCTTAGAGGGGCACACTGAAGCTTTCTTT
TRBJ2-7 TRBV20-1 few - CSVAGLDEQYF TGCAGTGTCGCTGGGCTTGACGAGCAGTACTTC
TRBJ1-4 TRBV6-1 - - CASKARGASNEKLFF TGTGCCAGCAAAGCACGGGGGGCGTCTAATGAAAAACTGTTTTTT
TRBJ1-1 TRBV19 - TRBD1 CASSIQTGFGTEAFF TGTGCCAGTAGTATCCAGACAGGGTTTGGGACTGAAGCTTTCTTT
TRBJ1-1 TRBV19 - - CASTLGHGGEAFF TGTGCCAGTACCCTTGGGCACGGAGGTGAAGCTTTCTTT
TRBJ1-1 TRBV5-1 - - CASSSLGGSTEAFF TGCGCCAGCAGCTCCCTAGGGGGTAGCACTGAAGCTTTCTTT
TRBJ1-1 TRBV7-2 - TRBD1 CASSLGTGGSSKTEAFF TGTGCCAGCAGCTTAGGGACAGGGGGTTCTTCGAAAACTGAAGCTTTCTTT
TRBJ1-1 TRBV2 - - CASSSLQGSGAFF TGTGCCAGCAGTTCATTACAGGGTAGCGGGGCTTTCTTT
TRBJ2-1 TRBV19 few - CASSIPGWKYNEQFF TGTGCCAGTAGTATCCCGGGGTGGAAATACAATGAGCAGTTCTTC
TRBJ2-7 TRBV28 - TRBD2 CASSFLRPGLAGGMYEQYF TGTGCCAGCAGTTTCCTGAGACCGGGACTAGCGGGAGGTATGTACGAGCAGTACTTC
TRBJ2-3 TRBV7-3 once - CASSSPGPSTDTQYF TGTGCCAGCAGCTCGCCAGGGCCTAGCACAGATACGCAGTATTTT
TRBJ2-7 TRBV27 - TRBD2 CASSPGLADLYEQYF TGTGCCAGCAGTCCTGGACTAGCGGACTTATACGAGCAGTACTTC
TRBJ2-2 TRBV7-8 - - CASSLEFTGELFF TGTGCCAGCAGCTTGGAGTTTACCGGGGAGCTGTTTTTT
TRBJ2-7 TRBV4-1 - TRBD2 CASSQGPPGLAAYEQYF TGCGCCAGCAGCCAAGGGCCCCCGGGACTAGCGGCGTACGAGCAGTACTTC
TRBJ1-1 TRBV10-1 - TRBD1 CASSESGQGNTEAFF TGCGCCAGCAGTGAGTCGGGACAGGGGAACACTGAAGCTTTCTTT
TRBJ1-5 TRBV5-8 few - CASSLRGFSNQPQHF TGTGCCAGCAGCTTGCGGGGATTCAGCAATCAGCCCCAGCATTTT
TRBJ2-5 TRBV25-1 - TRBD1 CASSGSPTGNEETQYF TGTGCCAGCAGTGGATCCCCGACAGGGAACGAAGAGACCCAGTACTTC
TRBJ2-5 TRBV6-5 - TRBD1 CASGGQDETQYF TGTGCCAGCGGGGGACAGGATGAGACCCAGTACTTC
TRBJ1-1 TRBV18 once TRBD1 CASSQTGVDTEAFF TGTGCCAGCTCACAGACAGGGGTAGACACTGAAGCTTTCTTT